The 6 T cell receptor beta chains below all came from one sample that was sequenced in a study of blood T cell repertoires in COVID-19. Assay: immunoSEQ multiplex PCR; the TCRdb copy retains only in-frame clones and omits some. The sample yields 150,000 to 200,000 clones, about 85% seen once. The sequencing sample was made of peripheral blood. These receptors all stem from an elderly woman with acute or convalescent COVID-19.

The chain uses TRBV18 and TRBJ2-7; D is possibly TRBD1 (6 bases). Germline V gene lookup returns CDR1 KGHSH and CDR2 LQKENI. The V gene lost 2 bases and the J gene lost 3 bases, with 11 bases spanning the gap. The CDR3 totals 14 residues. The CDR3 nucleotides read TGTGCCAGCTCACCAGGCGGCAGGGGCTACGAGCAGTACTTC. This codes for CASSPGGRGYEQYF.

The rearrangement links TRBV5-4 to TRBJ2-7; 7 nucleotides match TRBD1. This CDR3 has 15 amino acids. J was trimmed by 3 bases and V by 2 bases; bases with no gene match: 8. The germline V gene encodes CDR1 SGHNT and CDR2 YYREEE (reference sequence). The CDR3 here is CASSFAGGRSYEQYF. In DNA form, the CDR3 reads TGTGCCAGCAGCTTCGCAGGGGGTCGGAGCTACGAGCAGTACTTC.

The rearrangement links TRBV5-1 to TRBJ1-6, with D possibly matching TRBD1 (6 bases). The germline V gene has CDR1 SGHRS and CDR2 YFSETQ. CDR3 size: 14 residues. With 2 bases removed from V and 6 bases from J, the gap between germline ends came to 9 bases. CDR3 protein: CASSFQGLNSPLHF. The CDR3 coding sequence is TGCGCCAGCAGCTTTCAGGGGCTTAATTCACCCCTCCACTTT.

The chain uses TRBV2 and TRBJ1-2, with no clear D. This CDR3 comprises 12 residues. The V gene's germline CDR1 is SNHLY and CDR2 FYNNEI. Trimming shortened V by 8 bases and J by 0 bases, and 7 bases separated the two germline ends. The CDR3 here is CASEVANYGYTF. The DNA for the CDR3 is TGTGCCAGCGAGGTGGCTAACTATGGCTACACCTTC.

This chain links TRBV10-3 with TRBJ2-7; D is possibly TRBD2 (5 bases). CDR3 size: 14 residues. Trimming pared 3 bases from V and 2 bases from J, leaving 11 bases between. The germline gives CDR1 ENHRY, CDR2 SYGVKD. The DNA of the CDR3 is TGTGCCATCAGTGATGGCCCCGGGACCTACGAGCAGTACTTC. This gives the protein CAISDGPGTYEQYF.

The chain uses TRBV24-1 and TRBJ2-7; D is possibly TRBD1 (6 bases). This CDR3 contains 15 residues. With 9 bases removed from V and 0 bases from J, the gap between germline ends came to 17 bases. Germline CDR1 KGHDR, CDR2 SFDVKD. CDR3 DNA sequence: TGTGCCACCCACCCGCCTGGACAGAACTCCTACGAGCAGTACTTC. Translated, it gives CATHPPGQNSYEQYF.